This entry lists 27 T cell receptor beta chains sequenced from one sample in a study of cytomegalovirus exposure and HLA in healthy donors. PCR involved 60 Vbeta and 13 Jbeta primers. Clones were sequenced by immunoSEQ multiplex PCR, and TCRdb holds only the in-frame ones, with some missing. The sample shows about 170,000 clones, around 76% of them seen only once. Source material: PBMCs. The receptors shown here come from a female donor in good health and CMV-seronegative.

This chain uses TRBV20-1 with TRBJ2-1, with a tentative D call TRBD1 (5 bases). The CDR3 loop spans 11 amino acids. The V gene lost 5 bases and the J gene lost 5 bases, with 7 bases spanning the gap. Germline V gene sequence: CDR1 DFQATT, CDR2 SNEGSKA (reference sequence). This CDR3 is CSAHRNNEQFF. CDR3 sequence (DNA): TGCAGTGCTCACAGGAACAATGAGCAGTTCTTC.

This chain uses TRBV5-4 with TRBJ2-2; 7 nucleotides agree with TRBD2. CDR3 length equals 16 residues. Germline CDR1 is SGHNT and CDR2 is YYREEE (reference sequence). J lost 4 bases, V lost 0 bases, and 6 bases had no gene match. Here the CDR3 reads CASSLAAGVATGELFF. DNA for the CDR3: TGTGCCAGCAGCTTGGCGGCGGGAGTCGCCACCGGGGAGCTGTTTTTT.

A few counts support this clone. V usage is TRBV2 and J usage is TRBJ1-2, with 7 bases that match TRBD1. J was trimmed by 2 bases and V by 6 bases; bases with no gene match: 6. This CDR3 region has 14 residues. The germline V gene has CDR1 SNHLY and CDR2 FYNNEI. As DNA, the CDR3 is TGTGCCAGCAGAATGGGACAGCTGAACTATGGCTACACCTTC. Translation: CASRMGQLNYGYTF.

The CDR3 loop reads CASTRQGSTQPQHF. CDR3 coding DNA: TGTGCCAGCACAAGACAGGGTTCCACCCAGCCCCAGCATTTT. The chain uses TRBV7-9 and TRBJ1-5, with 7 nucleotides matching TRBD1. The germline CDR1 and CDR2 sequences are SEHNR and FQNEAQ (reference sequence). CDR3 length: 14 residues. Trimming cost V 7 bases and J 7 bases; bases outside gene matches: 10.

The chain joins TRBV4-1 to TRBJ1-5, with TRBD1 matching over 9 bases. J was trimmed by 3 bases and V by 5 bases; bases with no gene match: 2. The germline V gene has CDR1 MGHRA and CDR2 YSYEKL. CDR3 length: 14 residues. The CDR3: CASSGTGFNQPQHF. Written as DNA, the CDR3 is TGCGCCAGCAGCGGGACAGGGTTCAATCAGCCCCAGCATTTT.

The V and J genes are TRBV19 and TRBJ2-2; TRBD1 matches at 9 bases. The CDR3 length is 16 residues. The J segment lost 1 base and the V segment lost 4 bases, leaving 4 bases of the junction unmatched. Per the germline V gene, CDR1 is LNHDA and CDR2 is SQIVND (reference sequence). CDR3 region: CASSTLDRGNTGELFF. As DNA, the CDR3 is TGTGCCAGTAGTACCCTGGACAGGGGGAACACCGGGGAGCTGTTTTTT.

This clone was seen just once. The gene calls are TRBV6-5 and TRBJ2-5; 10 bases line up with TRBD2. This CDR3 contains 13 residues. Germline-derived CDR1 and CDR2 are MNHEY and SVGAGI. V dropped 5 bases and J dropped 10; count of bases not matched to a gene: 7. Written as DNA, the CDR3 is TGTGCCAGCAGTCCCGGGGCTAGCGGGGGCCAGTACTTC. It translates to CASSPGASGGQYF.

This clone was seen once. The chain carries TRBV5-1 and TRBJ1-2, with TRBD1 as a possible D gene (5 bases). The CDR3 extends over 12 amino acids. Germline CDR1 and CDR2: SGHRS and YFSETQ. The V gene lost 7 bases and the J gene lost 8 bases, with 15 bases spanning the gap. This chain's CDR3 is CASVGEGKGYTF. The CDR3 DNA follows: TGCGCCAGCGTAGGGGAGGGGAAAGGCTACACCTTC.

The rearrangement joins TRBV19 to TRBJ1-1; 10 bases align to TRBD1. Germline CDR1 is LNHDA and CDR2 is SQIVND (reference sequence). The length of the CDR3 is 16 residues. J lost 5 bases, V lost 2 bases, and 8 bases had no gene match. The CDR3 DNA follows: TGTGCCAGTAGTATACTTGCCGGGACAGGGGTTACTGAAGCTTTCTTT. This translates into CASSILAGTGVTEAFF. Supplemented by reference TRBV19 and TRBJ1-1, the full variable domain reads DGGITQSPKYLFRKEGQNVTLSCEQNLNHDAMYWYRQDPGQGLRLIYYSQIVNDFQKGDIAEGYSVSREKKESFPLTVTSAQKNPTAFYLCASSILAGTGVTEAFFGQGTRLTVV.

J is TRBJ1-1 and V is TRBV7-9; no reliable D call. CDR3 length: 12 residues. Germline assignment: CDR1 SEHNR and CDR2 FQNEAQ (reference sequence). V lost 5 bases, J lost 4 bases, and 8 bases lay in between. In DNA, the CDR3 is TGTGCCAGCAGCCAGGTTGGCACTGAAGCTTTCTTT. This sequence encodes CASSQVGTEAFF.

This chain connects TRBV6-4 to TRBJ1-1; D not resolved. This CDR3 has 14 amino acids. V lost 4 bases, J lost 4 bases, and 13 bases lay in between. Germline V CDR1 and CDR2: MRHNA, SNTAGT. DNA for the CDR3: TGTGCCAGCAGTGTCTCCGGGAGTGTCACTGAAGCTTTCTTT. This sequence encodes CASSVSGSVTEAFF.

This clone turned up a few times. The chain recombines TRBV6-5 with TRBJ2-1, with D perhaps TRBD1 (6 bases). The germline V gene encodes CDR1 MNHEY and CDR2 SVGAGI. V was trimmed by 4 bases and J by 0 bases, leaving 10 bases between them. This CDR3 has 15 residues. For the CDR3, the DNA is TGTGCCAGCAGTTCAGGGGCTAGCTCCTACAATGAGCAGTTCTTC. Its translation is CASSSGASSYNEQFF.

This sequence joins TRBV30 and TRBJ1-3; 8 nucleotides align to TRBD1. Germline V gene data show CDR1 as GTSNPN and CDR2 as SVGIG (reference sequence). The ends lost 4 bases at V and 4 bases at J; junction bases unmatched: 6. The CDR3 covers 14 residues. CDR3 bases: TGTGCCTGGACGGGACAGGCGTTAGGAAACACCATATATTTT. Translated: CAWTGQALGNTIYF.

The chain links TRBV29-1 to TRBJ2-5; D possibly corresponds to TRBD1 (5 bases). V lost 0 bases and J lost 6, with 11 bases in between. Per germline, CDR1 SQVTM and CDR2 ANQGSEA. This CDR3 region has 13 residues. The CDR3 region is CSVEDLGAQTQYF. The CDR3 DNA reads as TGCAGCGTTGAAGATCTAGGGGCTCAGACCCAGTACTTC.

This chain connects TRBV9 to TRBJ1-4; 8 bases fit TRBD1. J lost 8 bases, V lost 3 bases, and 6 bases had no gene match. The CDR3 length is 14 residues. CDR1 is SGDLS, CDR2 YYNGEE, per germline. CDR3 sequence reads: CASSEQGGGEKLFF. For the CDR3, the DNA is TGTGCCAGCAGCGAACAGGGGGGAGGCGAAAAACTGTTTTTT. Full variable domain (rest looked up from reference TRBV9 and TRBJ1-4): DSGVTQTPKHLITATGQRVTLRCSPRSGDLSVYWYQQSLDQGLQFLIQYYNGEERAKGNILERFSAQQFPDLHSELNLSSLELGDSALYFCASSEQGGGEKLFFGSGTQLSVL.

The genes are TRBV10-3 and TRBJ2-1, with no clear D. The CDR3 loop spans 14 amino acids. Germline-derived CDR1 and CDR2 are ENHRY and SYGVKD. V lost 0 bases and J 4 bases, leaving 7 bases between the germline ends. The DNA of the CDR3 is TGTGCCATCAGTGAGTCGGCGGCGTACAATGAGCAGTTCTTC. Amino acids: CAISESAAYNEQFF.

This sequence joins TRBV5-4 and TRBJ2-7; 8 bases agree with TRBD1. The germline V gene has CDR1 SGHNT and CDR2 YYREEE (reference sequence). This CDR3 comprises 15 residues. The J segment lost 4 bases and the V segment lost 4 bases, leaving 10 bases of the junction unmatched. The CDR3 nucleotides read TGTGCCAGCAGCAGACGCACAGGGGGAAATTACGAGCAGTACTTC. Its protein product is CASSRRTGGNYEQYF.

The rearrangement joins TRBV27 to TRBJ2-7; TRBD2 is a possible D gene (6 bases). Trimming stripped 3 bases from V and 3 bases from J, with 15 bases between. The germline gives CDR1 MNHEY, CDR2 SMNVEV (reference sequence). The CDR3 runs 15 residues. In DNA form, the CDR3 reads TGTGCCAGCAGTTTCTCGGGGGTCAGAGGCTACGAGCAGTACTTC. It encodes CASSFSGVRGYEQYF.

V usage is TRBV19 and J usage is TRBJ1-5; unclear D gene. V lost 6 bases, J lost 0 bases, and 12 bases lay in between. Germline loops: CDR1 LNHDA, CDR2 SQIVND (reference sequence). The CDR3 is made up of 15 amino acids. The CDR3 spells CASSPLQFSNQPQHF. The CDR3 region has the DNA TGTGCCAGTAGCCCCCTGCAGTTTAGCAATCAGCCCCAGCATTTT.

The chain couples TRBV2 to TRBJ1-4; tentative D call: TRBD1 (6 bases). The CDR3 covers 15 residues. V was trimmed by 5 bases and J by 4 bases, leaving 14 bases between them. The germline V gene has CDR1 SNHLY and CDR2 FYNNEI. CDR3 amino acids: CASSPEQGRNEKLFF. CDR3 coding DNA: TGTGCCAGCAGTCCTGAACAGGGACGTAATGAAAAACTGTTTTTT.

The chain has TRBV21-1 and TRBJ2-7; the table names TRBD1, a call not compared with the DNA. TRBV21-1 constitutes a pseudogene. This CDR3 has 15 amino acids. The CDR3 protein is CASSIDWASSYEQYF. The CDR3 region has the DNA TGTGCCAGCAGCATTGATTGGGCCAGTTCCTACGAGCAGTACTTC.

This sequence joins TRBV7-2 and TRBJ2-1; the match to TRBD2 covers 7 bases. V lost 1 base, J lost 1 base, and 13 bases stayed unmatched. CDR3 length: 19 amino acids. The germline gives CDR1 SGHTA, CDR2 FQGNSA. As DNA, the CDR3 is TGTGCCAGCAGCTTAGAGGTTAAGAGCGGGGCCGGATCCTACAATGAGCAGTTCTTC. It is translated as CASSLEVKSGAGSYNEQFF.

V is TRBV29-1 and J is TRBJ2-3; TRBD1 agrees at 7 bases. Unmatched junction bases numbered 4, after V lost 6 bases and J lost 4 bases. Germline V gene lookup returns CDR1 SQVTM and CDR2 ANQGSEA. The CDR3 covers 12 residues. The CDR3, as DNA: TGCAGCGTGCGAGGGGGCCCAGATACGCAGTATTTT. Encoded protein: CSVRGGPDTQYF.

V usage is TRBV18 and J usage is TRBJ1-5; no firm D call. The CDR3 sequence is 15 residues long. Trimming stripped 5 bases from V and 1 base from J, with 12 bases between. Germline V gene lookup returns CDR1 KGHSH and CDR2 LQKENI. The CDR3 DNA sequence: TGTGCCAGCTCATTTCCGGGATCAAGCAATCAGCCCCAGCATTTT. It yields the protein CASSFPGSSNQPQHF.

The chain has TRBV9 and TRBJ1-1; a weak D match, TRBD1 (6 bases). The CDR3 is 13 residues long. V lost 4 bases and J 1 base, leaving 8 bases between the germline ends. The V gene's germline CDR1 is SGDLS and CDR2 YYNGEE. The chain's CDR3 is CASSTGPNTEAFF. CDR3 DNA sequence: TGTGCCAGCAGCACAGGGCCGAACACTGAAGCTTTCTTT.

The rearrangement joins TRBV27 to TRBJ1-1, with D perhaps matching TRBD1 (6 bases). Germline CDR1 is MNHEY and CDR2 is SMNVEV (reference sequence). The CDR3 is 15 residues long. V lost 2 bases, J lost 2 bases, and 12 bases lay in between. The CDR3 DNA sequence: TGTGCCAGCAGTTTAGGGAGGGGGGCCAACACTGAAGCTTTCTTT. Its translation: CASSLGRGANTEAFF.

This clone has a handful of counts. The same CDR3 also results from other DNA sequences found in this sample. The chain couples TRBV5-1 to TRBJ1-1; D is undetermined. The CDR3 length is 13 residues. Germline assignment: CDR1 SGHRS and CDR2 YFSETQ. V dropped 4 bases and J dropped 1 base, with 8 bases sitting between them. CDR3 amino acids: CASSPRANTEAFF. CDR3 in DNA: TGCGCCAGCAGCCCCCGAGCGAACACTGAAGCTTTCTTT.